These 4 T cell receptor beta chains originate from one sample sequenced in a study of blood T cell repertoires in COVID-19. Profiling relied on immunoSEQ multiplex PCR, and the TCRdb table lists in-frame clones only, not all of them. The sample has 220,000 or so clones, 82% seen once; the top ten hold around 1.9%. Sequencing was done on a sample of peripheral blood. The receptor set was obtained from a woman of 80 years or more with acute or convalescent COVID-19.

J is TRBJ1-2 and V is TRBV7-9; a weak D match, TRBD1 (5 bases). There are 13 residues in the CDR3. Germline CDR1 SEHNR, CDR2 FQNEAQ (reference sequence). V was shortened by 1 base and J by 5 bases, with 8 bases between the two germline ends. The CDR3: CASSLEAGYGYTF. CDR3 sequence (DNA): TGTGCCAGCAGCTTAGAGGCAGGGTATGGCTACACCTTC.

V gene TRBV2 combines with J gene TRBJ1-5; maybe TRBD1 (6 bases). This CDR3 region has 15 residues. Trimming stripped 6 bases from V and 0 bases from J, with 12 bases between. Per germline, CDR1 SNHLY and CDR2 FYNNEI. The CDR3 is CASRAGTNSNQPQHF. In DNA form, the CDR3 reads TGTGCCAGCAGAGCCGGGACAAATAGCAATCAGCCCCAGCATTTT.

This sequence joins TRBV6-5 and TRBJ1-1; D ambiguous. The CDR3 totals 12 residues. The V gene lost 7 bases and the J gene lost 0 bases, with 6 bases spanning the gap. Germline CDR1 is MNHEY and CDR2 is SVGAGI. The CDR3 DNA reads TGTGCCAGCACCAGGTTGAACACTGAAGCTTTCTTT. Its translation: CASTRLNTEAFF.

V usage is TRBV5-3 and J usage is TRBJ1-6; D gene unclear. TRBV5-3 belongs to the ORF category, with a function that is uncertain. V was pared by 6 bases and J by 10 bases, with 11 bases between. CDR3 length equals 12 residues. Here the CDR3 reads CARIIDASPLHF. The DNA of the CDR3 is TGTGCCAGAATTATAGATGCGTCACCCCTCCACTTT.